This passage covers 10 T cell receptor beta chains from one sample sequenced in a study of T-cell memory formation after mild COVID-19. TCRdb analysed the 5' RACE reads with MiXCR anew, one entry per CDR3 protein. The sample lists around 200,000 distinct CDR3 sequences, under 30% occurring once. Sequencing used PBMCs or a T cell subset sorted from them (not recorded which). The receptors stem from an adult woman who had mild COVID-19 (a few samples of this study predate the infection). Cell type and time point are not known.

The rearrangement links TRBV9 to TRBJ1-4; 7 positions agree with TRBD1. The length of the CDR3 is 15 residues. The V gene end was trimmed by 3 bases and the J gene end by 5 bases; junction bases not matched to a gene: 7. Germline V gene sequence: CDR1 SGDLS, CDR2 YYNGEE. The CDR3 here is CASSAGGGANEKLFF. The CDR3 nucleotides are TGTGCCAGCAGCGCAGGGGGAGGGGCGAATGAAAAACTGTTTTTT.

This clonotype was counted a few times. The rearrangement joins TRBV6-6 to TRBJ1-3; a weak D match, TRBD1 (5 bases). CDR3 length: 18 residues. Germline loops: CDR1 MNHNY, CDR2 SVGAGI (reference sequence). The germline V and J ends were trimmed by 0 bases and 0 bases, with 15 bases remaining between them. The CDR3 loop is CASSYSGDHGSSGNTIYF. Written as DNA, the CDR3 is TGTGCCAGCAGTTACTCGGGGGACCACGGATCCTCTGGAAACACCATATATTTT.

CDR3 bases: TGTGCCAGCAGCCAAGAGGAAAGAAGGACAGGGTATCGAGAGACCCAGTACTTC. It yields the protein CASSQEERRTGYRETQYF. This chain joins TRBV4-2 and TRBJ2-5; 8 bases line up with TRBD1. Germline V gene data show CDR1 as LGHNA and CDR2 as YNFKEQ. The CDR3 is 18 amino acids. Trimming at V came to 0 bases and at J to 4 bases, leaving 13 bases not matched to a gene.

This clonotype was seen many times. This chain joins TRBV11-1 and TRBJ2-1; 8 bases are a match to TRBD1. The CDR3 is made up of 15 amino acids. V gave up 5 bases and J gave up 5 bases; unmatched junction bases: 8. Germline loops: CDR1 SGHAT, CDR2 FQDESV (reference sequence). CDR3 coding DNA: TGTGCCAGCAGCCAGACCGGGACAGGTCACAATGAGCAGTTCTTC. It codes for CASSQTGTGHNEQFF.

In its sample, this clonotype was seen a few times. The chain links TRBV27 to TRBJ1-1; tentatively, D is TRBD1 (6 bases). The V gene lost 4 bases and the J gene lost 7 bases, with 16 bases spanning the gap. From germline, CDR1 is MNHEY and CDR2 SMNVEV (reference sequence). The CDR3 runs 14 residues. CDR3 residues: CASSSLRMDSEAFF. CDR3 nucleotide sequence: TGTGCCAGCAGTTCCCTGAGGATGGACAGTGAAGCTTTCTTT.

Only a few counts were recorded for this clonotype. CDR3 region: CSARDVASGSRNEQYF. In nucleotides, the CDR3 is TGCAGTGCTAGAGATGTAGCTAGCGGGAGTCGGAACGAGCAGTACTTC. V usage is TRBV20-1 and J usage is TRBJ2-7, with TRBD2 identical over 10 bases. CDR1 and CDR2 (germline): DFQATT, SNEGSKA (reference sequence). The CDR3 extends over 16 amino acids. The trim removed 0 bases at V and 5 bases at J, leaving 10 bases unmatched.

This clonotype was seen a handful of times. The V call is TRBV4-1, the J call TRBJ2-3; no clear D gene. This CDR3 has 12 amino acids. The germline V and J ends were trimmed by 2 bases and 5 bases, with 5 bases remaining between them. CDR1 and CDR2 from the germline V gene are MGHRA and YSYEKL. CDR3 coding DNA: TGCGCCAGCAGCCAACCAAGAGATACGCAGTATTTT. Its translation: CASSQPRDTQYF.

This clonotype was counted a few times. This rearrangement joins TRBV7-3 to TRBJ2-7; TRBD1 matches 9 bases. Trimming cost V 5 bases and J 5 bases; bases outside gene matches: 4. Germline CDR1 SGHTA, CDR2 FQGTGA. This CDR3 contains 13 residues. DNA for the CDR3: TGTGCCAGCAGCCCTGACAGGGGGGACGAGCAGTACTTC. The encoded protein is CASSPDRGDEQYF.

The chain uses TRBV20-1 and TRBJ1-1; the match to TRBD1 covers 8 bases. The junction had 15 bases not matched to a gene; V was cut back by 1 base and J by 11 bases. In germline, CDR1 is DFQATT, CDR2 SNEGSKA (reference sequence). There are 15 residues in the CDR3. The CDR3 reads CSARAGGWAGRSAFF. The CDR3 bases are TGCAGTGCTAGAGCAGGGGGCTGGGCCGGTCGAAGCGCTTTCTTT.

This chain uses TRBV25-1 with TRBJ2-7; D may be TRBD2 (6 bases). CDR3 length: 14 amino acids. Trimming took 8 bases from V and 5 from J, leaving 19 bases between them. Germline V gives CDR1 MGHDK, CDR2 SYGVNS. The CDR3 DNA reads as TGTGCCAGCCCCAGGAGGAGGGTGTGCCACGAGCAGTACTTC. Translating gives CASPRRRVCHEQYF.